These 21 T cell receptor beta chains were sequenced from one sample in a study of T cell responses to AZD1222 COVID-19 vaccine. Clones were sequenced by immunoSEQ multiplex PCR, and TCRdb holds only the in-frame ones, with some missing. This sample yields approximately 150,000 clones, of which approximately 90% are seen a single time; about 5% belongs to the top ten. The starting material was peripheral blood, obtained on day 0 of AZD1222 vaccination. The receptors come from an adult in good health.

The chain carries TRBV28 and TRBJ2-5; the D is unclear. CDR1 MDHEN and CDR2 SYDVKM come from the germline V gene. There are 13 residues in the CDR3. V shed 5 bases and J shed 2 bases, with 9 bases lying between them. The CDR3 spells CASSSLRQETQYF. The CDR3 bases are TGTGCCAGCAGTAGTCTGAGGCAAGAGACCCAGTACTTC.

The V and J genes are TRBV7-2 and TRBJ2-7; the D gene is possibly TRBD2 (5 bases). V lost 3 bases and J lost 2, with 8 bases in between. CDR3 length: 13 residues. CDR1 and CDR2 from the germline V gene are SGHTA and FQGNSA. The CDR3 nucleotides are TGTGCCAGCAGCTTTAGCGCGGCCTACGAGCAGTACTTC. It specifies CASSFSAAYEQYF.

This rearrangement joins TRBV27 to TRBJ1-4, with 8 nucleotides matching TRBD1. Trimming at V came to 5 bases and at J to 8 bases, leaving 7 bases not matched to a gene. This CDR3 contains 14 residues. Per germline, CDR1 MNHEY and CDR2 SMNVEV (reference sequence). CDR3 residues: CASSRQGQFEKLFF. The CDR3 DNA sequence: TGTGCCAGCAGTAGACAGGGGCAATTCGAAAAACTGTTTTTT.

The gene calls are TRBV3-1 (or the pseudogene TRBV3-2) and TRBJ2-2; 8 positions agree with TRBD1. The ends lost 5 bases at V and 5 bases at J; junction bases unmatched: 4. Germline V CDR1 and CDR2: LGHDT, YNNKEL (reference sequence). The CDR3 runs 14 residues. In DNA form, the CDR3 reads TGTGCCAGCAGCGACAACAGGGGGACCGGGGAGCTGTTTTTT. Amino acids: CASSDNRGTGELFF.

This clone was observed once. The J gene is TRBJ1-2, the V gene TRBV6-5, with 11 bases aligning to TRBD1. V lost 0 bases and J lost 4; bases outside the gene matches: 4. CDR1 and CDR2 (germline): MNHEY, SVGAGI. This CDR3 comprises 16 residues. The DNA for the CDR3 is TGTGCCAGCAGTTACTCGGGGACAGGGGGGGGCTATGGCTACACCTTC. Protein sequence: CASSYSGTGGGYGYTF.

The rearrangement uses TRBV18 and TRBJ2-1, with a weak D call TRBD2 (7 bases). The V gene's germline CDR1 is KGHSH and CDR2 LQKENI. Between the trimmed V and J ends, which lost 8 bases and 3 bases, there was a span of 17 bases. This CDR3 comprises 15 residues. The CDR3 reads CASRTGGGGYNEQFF. CDR3 coding DNA: TGTGCCAGCCGCACTGGGGGGGGCGGCTACAATGAGCAGTTCTTC.

This chain joins TRBV7-9 and TRBJ2-3; 9 positions match TRBD2. V trimming: 2 bases; J trimming: 0 bases; junction bases outside the gene matches: 3. Germline V gives CDR1 SEHNR, CDR2 FQNEAQ (reference sequence). The CDR3 extends over 16 amino acids. CDR3 region: CASSLNAGGSTDTQYF. CDR3 bases: TGTGCCAGCAGCTTAAACGCGGGAGGGAGCACAGATACGCAGTATTTT.

V gene TRBV15 combines with J gene TRBJ2-2; 7 nucleotides agree with TRBD2. After removal of 0 bases from V and 2 bases from J, the junction contained 6 bases not matched to a gene. CDR3 size: 17 residues. From germline, CDR1 is LNHNV and CDR2 YYDKDF (reference sequence). CDR3 sequence (DNA): TGTGCCACCAGCAGAGATAGGGCTAGCGGTAACACCGGGGAGCTGTTTTTT. Its protein is CATSRDRASGNTGELFF.

V gene TRBV27 combines with J gene TRBJ1-1; D unresolved. The CDR3 is 16 residues long. Trimming cost V 2 bases and J 5 bases, with 18 bases left between them. Per germline, CDR1 MNHEY and CDR2 SMNVEV (reference sequence). CDR3 sequence reads: CASSLEYMSIGTEAFF. The CDR3 DNA reads TGTGCCAGCAGTTTAGAGTATATGTCTATTGGGACTGAAGCTTTCTTT.

V usage is TRBV3-1 (or the pseudogene TRBV3-2) and J usage is TRBJ2-1; unclear D gene. Trimming shortened V by 2 bases and J by 4 bases, and 6 bases separated the two germline ends. CDR1 LGHDT and CDR2 YNNKEL come from the germline V gene (reference sequence). CDR3 length equals 13 residues. CDR3 sequence (DNA): TGTGCCAGCAGCCAACGACAATACAATGAGCAGTTCTTC. Translation gives CASSQRQYNEQFF.

This chain links TRBV4-3 with TRBJ2-3; D perhaps matches TRBD1 (5 bases). Trimming removed 4 bases from V and 0 bases from J, with 8 bases in between. The germline V gene has CDR1 LGHNA and CDR2 YSLEER. This CDR3 comprises 14 residues. The CDR3 nucleotides are TGCGCCAGCAGCCCGACAGTGAGCACAGATACGCAGTATTTT. It specifies CASSPTVSTDTQYF.

This sequence joins TRBV25-1 and TRBJ1-3; a possible D gene is TRBD1 (5 bases). Germline CDR1 and CDR2: MGHDK and SYGVNS. V was shortened by 3 bases and J by 0 bases, with 15 bases between the two germline ends. CDR3 length: 17 amino acids. CDR3 coding DNA: TGTGCCAGCAGTGATCCGGCGGGGGTTCCCTCTGGAAACACCATATATTTT. Its protein is CASSDPAGVPSGNTIYF.

The V gene is TRBV6-2 or TRBV6-3, the J gene TRBJ1-2; D remains ambiguous. The V end was cut by 0 bases, the J end by 4 bases, with 21 bases between. The CDR3 covers 18 residues. Germline CDR1 reads MNHEY; CDR2 reads SVGEGT. CDR3 sequence: CASSYSPTGPRRSYGYTF. In DNA, the CDR3 is TGTGCCAGCAGTTACTCGCCCACCGGGCCCCGCAGGAGCTATGGCTACACCTTC.

The chain combines TRBV7-9 with TRBJ2-5; TRBD2 agrees at 8 bases. Germline V gives CDR1 SEHNR, CDR2 FQNEAQ (reference sequence). CDR3 length equals 16 residues. J gave up 4 bases and V 5 bases, and 12 bases lay outside the gene matches. The DNA for the CDR3 is TGTGCCAGCAGCCAAATTTTCGGGACTAGGTTAGAGACCCAGTACTTC. This encodes CASSQIFGTRLETQYF.

The chain couples TRBV28 to TRBJ1-1, with 7 bases fitting TRBD1. Germline lookup yields CDR1 MDHEN and CDR2 SYDVKM. V was pared by 5 bases and J by 0 bases, with 12 bases of the junction left unmatched. The CDR3 loop spans 17 amino acids. The CDR3 is CASSPRQGRGMNTEAFF. The CDR3 DNA follows: TGTGCCAGCAGTCCTCGACAGGGAAGAGGTATGAACACTGAAGCTTTCTTT.

The chain couples TRBV28 to TRBJ2-7, with D possibly being TRBD2 (5 bases). The CDR3 has 16 amino acids. Germline-derived CDR1 and CDR2 are MDHEN and SYDVKM. The ends were cut back, 6 bases at V and 3 bases at J, with 21 bases in the middle. CDR3 sequence: CASRGFIGGSLYEQYF. The CDR3, as DNA: TGTGCCAGCAGGGGCTTCATTGGCGGGTCCCTCTACGAGCAGTACTTC. The full variable domain, completed using reference TRBV28 and TRBJ2-7, is DVKVTQSSRYLVKRTGEKVFLECVQDMDHENMFWYRQDPGLGLRLIYFSYDVKMKEKGDIPEGYSVSREKKERFSLILESASTNQTSMYLCASRGFIGGSLYEQYFGPGTRLTVT.

The chain has TRBV28 and TRBJ2-7, with 10 nucleotides matching TRBD1. Germline lookup yields CDR1 MDHEN and CDR2 SYDVKM. Trimming took 8 bases from V and 3 from J; bases not matched to a gene: 7. There are 14 residues in the CDR3. Written as DNA, the CDR3 is TGTGCCAGCCGCCGGGACAGGGGCCTCTACGAGCAGTACTTC. Its translation: CASRRDRGLYEQYF.

This chain links TRBV1 with TRBJ2-7; TRBD2 is the table's D call, not checked against the DNA. TRBV1 is labeled a pseudogene. The CDR3 spans 14 residues. Written as DNA, the CDR3 is TGCACCAGCAGCCAAGACGGGGACTCCTACGAGCAGTACTTC. Amino acid sequence: CTSSQDGDSYEQYF.

This clone was counted once. The chain joins TRBV28 to TRBJ1-5, with D perhaps matching TRBD1 (5 bases). This CDR3 is 15 amino acids long. V dropped 4 bases and J dropped 6 bases, with 16 bases sitting between them. Germline CDR1 reads MDHEN; CDR2 reads SYDVKM. The CDR3 here is CASSCTGRRVQPQHF. The CDR3 region has the DNA TGTGCCAGCAGTTGTACGGGGCGAAGAGTTCAGCCCCAGCATTTT. The entire variable domain, with the rest obtained from reference TRBV28 and TRBJ1-5, is as follows: DVKVTQSSRYLVKRTGEKVFLECVQDMDHENMFWYRQDPGLGLRLIYFSYDVKMKEKGDIPEGYSVSREKKERFSLILESASTNQTSMYLCASSCTGRRVQPQHFGDGTRLSIL.

The V and J genes are TRBV7-8 and TRBJ2-3; D gene ambiguous. Looked up from germline, CDR1 is SGHVS and CDR2 is FQNEAQ. This CDR3 region has 14 residues. Trimming removed 4 bases at V and 6 bases at J, with 14 bases between. This CDR3 reads CASSSRSPPDTQYF. CDR3 DNA sequence: TGTGCCAGCAGCTCCCGTAGCCCTCCGGATACGCAGTATTTT. The full variable domain, completed using reference TRBV7-8 and TRBJ2-3, is GAGVSQSPRYKVAKRGQDVALRCDPISGHVSLFWYQQALGQGPEFLTYFQNEAQLDKSGLPSDRFFAERPEGSVSTLKIQRTQQEDSAVYLCASSSRSPPDTQYFGPGTRLTVL.

V usage is TRBV28 and J usage is TRBJ2-1, with D possibly being TRBD2 (5 bases). CDR3 length equals 15 residues. V lost 4 bases, J lost 4 bases, and 14 bases lay in between. CDR1 is MDHEN and CDR2 is SYDVKM in the germline V gene. The DNA for the CDR3 is TGTGCCAGCAGTTCCTCCAGGCGGACTTACAATGAGCAGTTCTTC. This gives the protein CASSSSRRTYNEQFF.